Detailed here is one T cell receptor (beta chain). Its antigen is not identified. CDR3 length: 16 amino acids. V was shortened by 4 bases and J by 5 bases, with 19 bases between the two germline ends. In germline, CDR1 is SGHDT, CDR2 YYEEEE. TCRdb ran MiXCR on the 5' RACE reads and lists one entry per CDR3 protein. The sample holds 500,000 to 650,000 distinct CDR3 sequences, roughly a sixth seen once. These data originate in a study of T cells after yellow fever vaccination. Overall study: Fractions of limited cellularity were prepared by means of SMART-Seq v4 Ultra Low Input.

General observations from the study: Abundant clonotypes from the bulk population could get into FACS-sorted repertoires as contaminants. It was the secondary response that reached its peak faster, day 5 versus 15, but it was weaker.

The chain joins TRBV5-6 to TRBJ1-5; D is perhaps TRBD1 (6 bases). This receptor was identified in a man between 18 and 29 years old who received the YFV17D yellow fever vaccine. The specimen was PBMCs, collected roughly 5 days after the first yellow fever vaccination. This CDR3 is CASSPTGKSVDQPQHF. CDR3 DNA: TGTGCCAGCAGCCCCACAGGGAAGAGTGTTGATCAGCCCCAGCATTTT.